This TCR beta chain came from a study of shared clonotypes between healthy human individuals. Data came from immunoSEQ multiplex PCR; TCRdb stores just in-frame clones and leaves some out. The profile shows 850,000 to 1,200,000 clones, 60% to 80% of them singletons. Germline V gene sequence: CDR1 LGHNA, CDR2 YSLEER. This CDR3 has 13 residues. The V end was cut by 0 bases, the J end by 4 bases, with 6 bases between. The source is a man between 18 and 35 years old in good health. The sample was memory CD4+ T cells sorted from blood. The subset denotes: CD45RA-negative fraction. This sequence joins TRBV4-3 and TRBJ1-2; D gene ambiguous. Here the CDR3 reads CASSQDYVYGYTF. Here the CDR3 DNA reads TGCGCCAGCAGCCAAGATTACGTCTATGGCTACACCTTC.